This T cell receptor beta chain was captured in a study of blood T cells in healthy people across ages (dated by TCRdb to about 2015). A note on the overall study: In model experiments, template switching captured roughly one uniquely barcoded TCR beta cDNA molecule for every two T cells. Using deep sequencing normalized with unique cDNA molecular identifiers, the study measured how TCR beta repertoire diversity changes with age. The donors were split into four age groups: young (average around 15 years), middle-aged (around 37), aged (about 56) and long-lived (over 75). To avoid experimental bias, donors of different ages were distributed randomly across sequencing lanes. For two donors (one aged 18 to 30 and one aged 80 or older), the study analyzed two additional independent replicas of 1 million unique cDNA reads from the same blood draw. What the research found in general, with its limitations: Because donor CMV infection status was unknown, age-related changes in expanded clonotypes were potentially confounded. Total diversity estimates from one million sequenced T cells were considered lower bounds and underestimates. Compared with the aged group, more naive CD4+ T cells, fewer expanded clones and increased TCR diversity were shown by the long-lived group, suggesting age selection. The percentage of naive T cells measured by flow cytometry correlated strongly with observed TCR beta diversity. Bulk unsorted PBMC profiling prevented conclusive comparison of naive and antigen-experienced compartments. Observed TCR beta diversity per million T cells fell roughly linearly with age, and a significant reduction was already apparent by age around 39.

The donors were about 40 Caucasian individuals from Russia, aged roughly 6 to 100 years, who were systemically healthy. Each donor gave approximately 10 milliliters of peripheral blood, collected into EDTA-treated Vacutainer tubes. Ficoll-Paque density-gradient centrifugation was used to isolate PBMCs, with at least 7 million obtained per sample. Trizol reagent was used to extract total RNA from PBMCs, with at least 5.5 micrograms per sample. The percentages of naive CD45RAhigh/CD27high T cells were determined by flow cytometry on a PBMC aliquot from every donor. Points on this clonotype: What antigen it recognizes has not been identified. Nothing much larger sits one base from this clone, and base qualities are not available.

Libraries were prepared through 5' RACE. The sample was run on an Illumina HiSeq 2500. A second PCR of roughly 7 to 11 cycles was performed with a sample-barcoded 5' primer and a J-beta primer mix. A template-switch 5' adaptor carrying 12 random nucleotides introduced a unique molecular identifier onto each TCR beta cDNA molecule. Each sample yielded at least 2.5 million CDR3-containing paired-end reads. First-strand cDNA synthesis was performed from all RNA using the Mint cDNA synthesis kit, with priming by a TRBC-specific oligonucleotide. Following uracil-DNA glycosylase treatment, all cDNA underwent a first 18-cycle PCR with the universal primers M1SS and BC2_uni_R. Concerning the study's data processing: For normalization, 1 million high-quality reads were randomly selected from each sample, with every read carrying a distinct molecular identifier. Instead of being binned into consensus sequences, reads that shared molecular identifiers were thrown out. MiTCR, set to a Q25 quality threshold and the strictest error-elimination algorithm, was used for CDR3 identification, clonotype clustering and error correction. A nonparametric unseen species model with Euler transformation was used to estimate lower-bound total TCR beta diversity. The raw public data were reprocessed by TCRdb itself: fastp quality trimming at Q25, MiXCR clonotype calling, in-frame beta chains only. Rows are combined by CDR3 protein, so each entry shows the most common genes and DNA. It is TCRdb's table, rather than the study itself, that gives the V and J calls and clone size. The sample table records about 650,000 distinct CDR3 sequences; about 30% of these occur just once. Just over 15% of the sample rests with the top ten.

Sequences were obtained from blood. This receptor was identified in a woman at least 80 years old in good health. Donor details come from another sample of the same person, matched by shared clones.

CDR3 protein: CAWSVRTGGYTEAFF. The nucleotide sequence reads as follows: TGTGCCTGGAGTGTCCGGACAGGGGGATACACTGAAGCTTTCTTT. This chain joins TRBV30 to TRBJ1-1; the junction holds 10 bases that match TRBD1. Germline trimming: 0 bases from V, 3 bases from J; junction bases outside gene matches: 4. From the cysteine up to the phenylalanine, the CDR3 has a length of 15 residues. This entry keeps only the CDR3 DNA: 45 bases, framed from base 1. CDR1 and CDR2, per the germline V gene (reference sequence), are GTSNPN and SVGIG.